This section outlines one T cell receptor (beta chain) sequence together with its context. These data are taken from a study of metastatic and nonmetastatic thyroid tumors. At the level of the study: Repertoires from blood and tumor or nodule tissue of malignant and benign thyroid patients were compared.

No patient had received any treatment before thyroid surgery. Germline-derived CDR1 and CDR2 are MNHNS and SASEGT. The CDR3 contains 13 residues. V shed 8 bases and J 6 bases; nucleotides not matched to a gene: 9. In the original processing: In papillary thyroid cancer, a distant-metastasis classifier was built using CDR3 differences across clinicopathological groups. TCRdb reprocessed the PCR reads using MiXCR. The V and J calls here are based on TCRdb, not the publication. The table has about 41,000 clones, roughly 26% seen once. The genes are TRBV6-1 and TRBJ2-7; TRBD1 matches 8 bases. This clonotype originated in a female donor with papillary thyroid cancer or a benign thyroid nodule (not recorded which). Some clones in this sample may be carry-over from other donors' samples. Sequencing input: tumor tissue. CDR3 sequence (DNA): TGTGCCAGCTTTGACAGGGGTCGCGGCGAGCAGTACTTC. It translates to CASFDRGRGEQYF.